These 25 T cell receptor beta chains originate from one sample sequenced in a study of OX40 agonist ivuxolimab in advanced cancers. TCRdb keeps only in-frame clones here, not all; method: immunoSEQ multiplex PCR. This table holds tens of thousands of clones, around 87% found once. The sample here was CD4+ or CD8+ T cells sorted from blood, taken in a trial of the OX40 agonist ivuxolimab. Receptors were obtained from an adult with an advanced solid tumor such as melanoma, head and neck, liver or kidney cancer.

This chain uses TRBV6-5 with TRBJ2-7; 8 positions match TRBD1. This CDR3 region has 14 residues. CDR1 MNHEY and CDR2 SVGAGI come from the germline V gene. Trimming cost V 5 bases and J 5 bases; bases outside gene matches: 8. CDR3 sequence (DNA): TGTGCCAGCAGTAAACAGGGGGTAGTTGACGAGCAGTACTTC. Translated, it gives CASSKQGVVDEQYF.

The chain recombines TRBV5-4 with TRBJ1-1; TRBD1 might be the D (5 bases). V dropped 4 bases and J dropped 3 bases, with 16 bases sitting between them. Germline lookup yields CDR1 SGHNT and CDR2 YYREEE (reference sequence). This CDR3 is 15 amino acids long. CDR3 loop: CASSKQRGRDTEAFF. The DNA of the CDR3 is TGTGCCAGCAGCAAACAGAGGGGAAGGGACACTGAAGCTTTCTTT.

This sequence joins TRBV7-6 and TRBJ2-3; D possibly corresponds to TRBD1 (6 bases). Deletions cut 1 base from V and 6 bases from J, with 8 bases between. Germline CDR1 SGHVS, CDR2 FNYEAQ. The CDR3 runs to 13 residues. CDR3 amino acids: CASSLVQGDTQYF. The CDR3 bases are TGTGCCAGCAGCTTAGTTCAGGGGGATACGCAGTATTTT.

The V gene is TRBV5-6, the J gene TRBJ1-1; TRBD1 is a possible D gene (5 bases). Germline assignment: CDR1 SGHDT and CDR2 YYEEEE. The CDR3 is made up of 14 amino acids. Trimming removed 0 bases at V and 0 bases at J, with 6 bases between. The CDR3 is CASSLAQVNTEAFF. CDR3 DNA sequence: TGTGCCAGCAGCTTGGCACAGGTGAACACTGAAGCTTTCTTT. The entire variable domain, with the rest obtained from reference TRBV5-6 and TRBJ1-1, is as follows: DAGVTQSPTHLIKTRGQQVTLRCSPKSGHDTVSWYQQALGQGPQFIFQYYEEEERQRGNFPDRFSGHQFPNYSSELNVNALLLGDSALYLCASSLAQVNTEAFFGQGTRLTVV.

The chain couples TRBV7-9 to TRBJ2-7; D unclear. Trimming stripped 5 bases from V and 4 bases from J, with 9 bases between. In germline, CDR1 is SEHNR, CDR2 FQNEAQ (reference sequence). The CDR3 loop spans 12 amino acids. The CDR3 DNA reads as TGTGCCAGCAGCAACACCCCGTACGAGCAGTACTTC. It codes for CASSNTPYEQYF.

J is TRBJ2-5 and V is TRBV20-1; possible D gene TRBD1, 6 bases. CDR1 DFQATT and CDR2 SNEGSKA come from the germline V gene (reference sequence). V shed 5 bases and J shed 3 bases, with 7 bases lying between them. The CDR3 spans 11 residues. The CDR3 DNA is TGCAGTGCTTGGACAGAAGAGACCCAGTACTTC. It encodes CSAWTEETQYF.

CDR3 region: CASSPPGGQVTYEQYF. Written as DNA, the CDR3 is TGTGCCAGCTCACCACCCGGGGGCCAAGTCACCTACGAGCAGTACTTC. The V gene is TRBV18, the J gene TRBJ2-7; D might be TRBD1 or TRBD2, each matching 6 bases. This CDR3 spans 16 amino acids. With 0 bases removed from V and 2 bases from J, the gap between germline ends came to 14 bases. Germline assignment: CDR1 KGHSH and CDR2 LQKENI.

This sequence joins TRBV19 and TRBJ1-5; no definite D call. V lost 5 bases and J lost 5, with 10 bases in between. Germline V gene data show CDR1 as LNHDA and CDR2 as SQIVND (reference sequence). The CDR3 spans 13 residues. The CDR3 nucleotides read TGTGCCAGTAGTCTCGACCGGGATCAGCCCCAGCATTTT. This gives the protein CASSLDRDQPQHF.

CDR3 region: CASSLLAGAYEQYF. Written as DNA, the CDR3 is TGTGCCAGCAGTTTGCTAGCGGGAGCTTACGAGCAGTACTTC. V gene TRBV27 combines with J gene TRBJ2-5, with 10 positions matching TRBD2. The J call may be wrong; the DNA end is better matched by TRBJ2-7. Germline V lookup: CDR1 MNHEY, CDR2 SMNVEV (reference sequence). The CDR3 consists of 14 residues.

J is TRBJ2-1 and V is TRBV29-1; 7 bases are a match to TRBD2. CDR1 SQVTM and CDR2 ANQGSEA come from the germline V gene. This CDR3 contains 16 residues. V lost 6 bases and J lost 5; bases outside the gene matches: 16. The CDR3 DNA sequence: TGCAGCGTCCCCCCCGTTGGACTGCGGGAGCACAATGAGCAGTTCTTC. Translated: CSVPPVGLREHNEQFF.

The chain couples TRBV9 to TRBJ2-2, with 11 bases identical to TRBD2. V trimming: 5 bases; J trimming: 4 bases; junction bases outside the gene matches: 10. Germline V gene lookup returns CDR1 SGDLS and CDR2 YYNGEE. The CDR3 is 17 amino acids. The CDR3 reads CASRMGLAGGVTGELFF. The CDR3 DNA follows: TGTGCCAGCAGAATGGGGCTAGCGGGGGGCGTCACCGGGGAGCTGTTTTTT.

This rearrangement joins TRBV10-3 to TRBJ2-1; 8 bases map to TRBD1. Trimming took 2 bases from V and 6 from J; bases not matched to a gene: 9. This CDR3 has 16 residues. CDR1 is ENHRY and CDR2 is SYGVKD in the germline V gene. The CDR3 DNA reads TGTGCCATCAGTGAGCCCGGACAGGGTGTGGGCAATGAGCAGTTCTTC. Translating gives CAISEPGQGVGNEQFF.

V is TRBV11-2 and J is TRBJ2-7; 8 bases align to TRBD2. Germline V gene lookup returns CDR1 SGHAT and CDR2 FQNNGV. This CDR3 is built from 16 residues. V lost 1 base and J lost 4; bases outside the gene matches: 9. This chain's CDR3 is CASSLVSSGSGYEQYF. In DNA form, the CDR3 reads TGTGCCAGCAGCTTAGTCTCCAGCGGGAGTGGTTACGAGCAGTACTTC.

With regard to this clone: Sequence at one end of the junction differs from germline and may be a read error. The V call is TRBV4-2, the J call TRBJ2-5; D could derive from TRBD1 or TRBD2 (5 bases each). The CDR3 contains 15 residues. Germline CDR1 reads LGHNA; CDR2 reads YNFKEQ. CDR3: CASTQRGRVRETQYF. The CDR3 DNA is TGTGCCAGCACCCAACGGGGCCGGGTGCGAGAGACCCAGTACTTC.

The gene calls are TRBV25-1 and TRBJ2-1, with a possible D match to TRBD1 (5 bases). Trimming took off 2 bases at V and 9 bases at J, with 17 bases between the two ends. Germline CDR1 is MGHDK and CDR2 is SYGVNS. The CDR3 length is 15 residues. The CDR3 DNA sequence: TGTGCCAGCAGTGAAAATAGGGGCCGGACGGGTGAGCAGTTCTTC. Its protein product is CASSENRGRTGEQFF. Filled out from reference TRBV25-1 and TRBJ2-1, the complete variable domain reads EADIYQTPRYLVIGTGKKITLECSQTMGHDKMYWYQQDPGMELHLIHYSYGVNSTEKGDLSSESTVSRIRTEHFPLTLESARPSHTSQYLCASSENRGRTGEQFFGPGTRLTVL.

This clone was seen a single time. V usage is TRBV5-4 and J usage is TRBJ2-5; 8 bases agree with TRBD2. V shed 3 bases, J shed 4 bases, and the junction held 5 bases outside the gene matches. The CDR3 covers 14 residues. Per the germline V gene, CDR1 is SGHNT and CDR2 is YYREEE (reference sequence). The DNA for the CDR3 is TGTGCCAGCAGCTCTACTCTAGCGGGAGAGACCCAGTACTTC. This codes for CASSSTLAGETQYF.

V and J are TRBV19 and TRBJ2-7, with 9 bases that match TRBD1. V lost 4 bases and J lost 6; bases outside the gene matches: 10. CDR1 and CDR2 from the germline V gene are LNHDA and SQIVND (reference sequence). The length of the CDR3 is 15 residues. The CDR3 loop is CASSNRDRAVGEQYF. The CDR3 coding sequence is TGTGCCAGTAGTAACCGGGACAGGGCGGTTGGCGAGCAGTACTTC.

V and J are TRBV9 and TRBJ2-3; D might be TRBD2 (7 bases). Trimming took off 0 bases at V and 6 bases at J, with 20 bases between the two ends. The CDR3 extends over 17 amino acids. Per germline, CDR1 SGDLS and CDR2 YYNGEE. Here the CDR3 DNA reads TGTGCCAGCAGCGTAGTGCGGGGGCCTACGGGGGTGGATACGCAGTATTTT. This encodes CASSVVRGPTGVDTQYF.

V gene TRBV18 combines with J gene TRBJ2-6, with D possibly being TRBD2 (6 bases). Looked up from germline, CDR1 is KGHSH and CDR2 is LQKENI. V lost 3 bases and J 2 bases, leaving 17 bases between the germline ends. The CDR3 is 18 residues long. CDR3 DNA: TGTGCCAGCTCACCCACACGGGAAGGCGGGGCTGGGGCCAACGTCCTGACTTTC. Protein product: CASSPTREGGAGANVLTF. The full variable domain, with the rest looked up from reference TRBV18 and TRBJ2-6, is NAGVMQNPRHLVRRRGQEARLRCSPMKGHSHVYWYRQLPEEGLKFMVYLQKENIIDESGMPKERFSAEFPKEGPSILRIQQVVRGDSAAYFCASSPTREGGAGANVLTFGAGSRLTVL.

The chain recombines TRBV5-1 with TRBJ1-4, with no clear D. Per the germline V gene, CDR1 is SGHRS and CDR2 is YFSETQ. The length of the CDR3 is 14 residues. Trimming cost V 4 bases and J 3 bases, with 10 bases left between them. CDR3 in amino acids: CASSLSRANEKLFF. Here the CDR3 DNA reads TGCGCCAGCAGCCTGAGTAGGGCTAATGAAAAACTGTTTTTT.

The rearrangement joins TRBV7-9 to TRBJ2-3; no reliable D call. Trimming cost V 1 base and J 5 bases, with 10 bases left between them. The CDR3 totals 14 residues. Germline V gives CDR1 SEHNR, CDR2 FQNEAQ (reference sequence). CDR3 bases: TGTGCCAGCAGCTTAGGTGGCTCGCGAGATACGCAGTATTTT. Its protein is CASSLGGSRDTQYF.

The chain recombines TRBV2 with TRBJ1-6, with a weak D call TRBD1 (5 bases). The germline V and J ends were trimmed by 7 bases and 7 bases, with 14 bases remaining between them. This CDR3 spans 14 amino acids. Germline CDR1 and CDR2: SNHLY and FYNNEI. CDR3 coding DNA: TGTGCCAGCACGGGGGGGGTGGTAAATTCACCCCTCCACTTT. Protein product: CASTGGVVNSPLHF.

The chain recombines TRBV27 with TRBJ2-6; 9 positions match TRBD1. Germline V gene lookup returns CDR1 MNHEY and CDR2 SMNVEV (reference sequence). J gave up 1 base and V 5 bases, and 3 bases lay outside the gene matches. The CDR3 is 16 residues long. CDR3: CASSLQGASGANVLTF. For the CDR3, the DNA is TGTGCCAGCAGTCTACAGGGGGCGTCTGGGGCCAACGTCCTGACTTTC. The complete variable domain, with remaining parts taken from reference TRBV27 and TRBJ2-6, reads EAQVTQNPRYLITVTGKKLTVTCSQNMNHEYMSWYRQDPGLGLRQIYYSMNVEVTDKGDVPEGYKVSRKEKRNFPLILESPSPNQTSLYFCASSLQGASGANVLTFGAGSRLTVL.

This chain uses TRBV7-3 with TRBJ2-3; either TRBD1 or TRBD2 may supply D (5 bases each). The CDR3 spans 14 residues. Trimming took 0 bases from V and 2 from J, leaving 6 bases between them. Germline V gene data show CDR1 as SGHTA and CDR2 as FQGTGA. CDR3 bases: TGTGCCAGCAGCTTAACGGGACCCACAGATACGCAGTATTTT. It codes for CASSLTGPTDTQYF.

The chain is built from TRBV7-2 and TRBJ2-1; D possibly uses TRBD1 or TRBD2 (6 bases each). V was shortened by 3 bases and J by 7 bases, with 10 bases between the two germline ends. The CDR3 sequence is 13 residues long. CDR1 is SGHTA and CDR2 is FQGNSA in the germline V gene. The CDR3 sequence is CASSFKGGNEQFF. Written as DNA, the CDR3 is TGTGCCAGCAGCTTTAAGGGGGGAAATGAGCAGTTCTTC. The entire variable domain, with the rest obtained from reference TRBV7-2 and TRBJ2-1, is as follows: GAGVSQSPSNKVTEKGKDVELRCDPISGHTALYWYRQSLGQGLEFLIYFQGNSAPDKSGLPSDRFSAERTGGSVSTLTIQRTQQEDSAVYLCASSFKGGNEQFFGPGTRLTVL.